This TCR beta chain was captured in a study of blood T cell repertoires in COVID-19. Which cohort a participant joined came from the clinical history participants gave. The table came from immunoSEQ multiplex PCR; TCRdb's copy has only in-frame clones and leaves some out. The sample consists of about 200,000 clones, around 84% of them appearing once. V was shortened by 1 base and J by 4 bases, with 11 bases between the two germline ends. This CDR3 comprises 14 residues. In germline, CDR1 is SGHDN, CDR2 FVKESK. Sequencing was performed on PBMCs or T cells enriched from blood (not recorded which). This chain links TRBV14 with TRBJ2-7; possible D gene TRBD1, 6 bases. The receptor's source is a woman aged 40-49 years with acute COVID-19. In nucleotides, the CDR3 is TGTGCCAGCAGCCAAGTAAACAGGGCTTACGAGCAGTACTTC. It codes for CASSQVNRAYEQYF.